Below, 30 T cell receptor beta chains from the same sample are listed, as sequenced in a study of T cells after yellow fever vaccination. MiXCR, run by TCRdb on the 5' RACE reads, gives a single entry per CDR3 protein. This table has a few hundred thousand distinct CDR3 sequences, roughly a sixth appearing once. This specimen consisted of PBMCs, obtained 5 days after the first yellow fever vaccination. Every receptor here comes from a man aged 18-30 years who received the YFV17D yellow fever vaccine.

The chain joins TRBV7-2 to TRBJ1-1; D is uncertain. Germline CDR1 is SGHTA and CDR2 is FQGNSA. The CDR3 runs 15 residues. The V gene lost 2 bases and the J gene lost 1 base, with 11 bases spanning the gap. CDR3 coding DNA: TGTGCCAGCAGCTTACCCAAAAGCCAGAACACTGAAGCTTTCTTT. Protein: CASSLPKSQNTEAFF.

The chain is built from TRBV9 and TRBJ2-5, with TRBD1 identical over 8 bases. J lost 5 bases, V lost 2 bases, and 5 bases had no gene match. Germline V gene sequence: CDR1 SGDLS, CDR2 YYNGEE. The CDR3 sequence is 14 residues long. The CDR3 region is CASSVGQGLETQYF. The CDR3 DNA is TGTGCCAGCAGCGTCGGACAGGGTTTGGAGACCCAGTACTTC.

The chain is built from TRBV10-3 and TRBJ2-7, with TRBD1 matching over 10 bases. V shed 10 bases, J shed 6 bases, and the junction held 15 bases outside the gene matches. CDR3 length: 15 residues. Germline CDR1 is ENHRY and CDR2 is SYGVKD. The CDR3 nucleotides are TGTGCCACCGCTCCCTACTCCGGGACAGGGGTCGAGCAGTACTTC. Its protein is CATAPYSGTGVEQYF.

V usage is TRBV25-1 and J usage is TRBJ1-4; 7 nucleotides agree with TRBD1. The CDR3 is made up of 16 amino acids. Looked up from germline, CDR1 is MGHDK and CDR2 is SYGVNS. V gave up 3 bases and J gave up 7 bases; unmatched junction bases: 11. CDR3 sequence (DNA): TGTGCCAGCAGTGATTCAAAAAGGGGGCTGGGTGAAAAACTGTTTTTT. Protein: CASSDSKRGLGEKLFF.

This clonotype was recorded once. The CDR3 region is CASSQDTTQGEQFF. DNA for the CDR3: TGTGCCAGCAGCCAAGATACGACTCAGGGTGAGCAGTTCTTC. The chain links TRBV3-1 to TRBJ2-1; D is possibly TRBD1 (5 bases). Germline CDR1 is LGHDT and CDR2 is YNNKEL (reference sequence). This CDR3 has 14 residues. Trimming left V 0 bases short and J 9 bases short, with 12 bases between.

The chain employs TRBV5-5 and TRBJ2-5; 7 nucleotides line up with TRBD1. Germline V lookup: CDR1 SGHKS, CDR2 YYEKEE (reference sequence). CDR3 length: 14 residues. The V and J ends lost 2 bases and 5 bases, in that order; junction bases with no gene match: 6. This CDR3 is CASSFRDSYETQYF. Written as DNA, the CDR3 is TGTGCCAGCAGCTTCCGGGACAGTTACGAGACCCAGTACTTC.

CDR3 sequence reads: CASSQDIGYGGQSLEAFF. The CDR3 DNA sequence: TGCGCCAGCAGCCAAGATATTGGGTACGGGGGACAGTCCCTTGAAGCTTTCTTT. V usage is TRBV4-3 and J usage is TRBJ1-1, with 7 positions matching TRBD1. The trim removed 0 bases at V and 7 bases at J, leaving 17 bases unmatched. The germline V gene has CDR1 LGHNA and CDR2 YSLEER. This CDR3 contains 18 residues.

This clonotype has more than one count but fewer than ten. This sequence joins TRBV6-2 or TRBV6-3 and TRBJ2-2; D gene uncertain. CDR1 is MNHEY and CDR2 is SVGEGT in the germline V gene. This CDR3 contains 12 residues. The V end was cut by 8 bases, the J end by 3 bases, with 7 bases between. CDR3 residues: CASHTYTGELFF. CDR3 nucleotide sequence: TGTGCCAGCCACACCTACACCGGGGAGCTGTTTTTT.

The table lists this clonotype with a few counts. This chain links TRBV9 with TRBJ2-1; 10 bases are a match to TRBD1. CDR3 length: 17 residues. The junction had 7 bases not matched to a gene; V was cut back by 0 bases and J by 4 bases. Germline V CDR1 and CDR2: SGDLS, YYNGEE. CDR3 sequence: CASSVGGVGQGYNEQFF. CDR3 coding DNA: TGTGCCAGCAGCGTAGGGGGCGTGGGACAGGGGTACAATGAGCAGTTCTTC.

The V call is TRBV7-3, the J call TRBJ2-5; 9 bases map to TRBD2. Losses at the gene ends were 1 base for V and 2 bases for J; bases not matched to a gene: 2. The CDR3 is made up of 15 amino acids. Germline V CDR1 and CDR2: SGHTA, FQGTGA. For the CDR3, the DNA is TGTGCCAGCAGCTTAATTAGCGGGGGTCAAGAGACCCAGTACTTC. Translating gives CASSLISGGQETQYF.

The rearrangement uses TRBV11-2 and TRBJ1-4; a weak D match, TRBD1 (5 bases). The CDR3 is made up of 15 amino acids. Per germline, CDR1 SGHAT and CDR2 FQNNGV. Trimming pared 5 bases from V and 6 bases from J, leaving 16 bases between. CDR3 DNA: TGTGCCAGCAGCGGGACGGGGGGGATGCATGAAAAACTGTTTTTT. It encodes CASSGTGGMHEKLFF.

This clonotype came up a few times. This chain uses TRBV7-2 with TRBJ2-3; TRBD2 matches at 10 bases. Germline V CDR1 and CDR2: SGHTA, FQGNSA. V was clipped by 0 bases and J by 4 bases; unmatched bases: 7. This CDR3 has 17 residues. The CDR3: CASSLAPGLATADTQYF. CDR3 DNA sequence: TGTGCCAGCAGCTTAGCCCCGGGACTAGCGACCGCAGATACGCAGTATTTT.

The chain carries TRBV7-8 and TRBJ2-3, with D perhaps matching TRBD1 (5 bases). The CDR3 runs to 17 residues. Trimming shortened V by 5 bases and J by 0 bases, and 18 bases separated the two germline ends. The germline gives CDR1 SGHVS, CDR2 FQNEAQ. The CDR3 region is CASSRWGRSLSTDTQYF. CDR3 sequence (DNA): TGTGCCAGCAGCCGCTGGGGCCGGAGCCTTAGCACAGATACGCAGTATTTT.

Only a few counts were recorded for this clonotype. The rearrangement joins TRBV4-1 to TRBJ2-7; either TRBD1 or TRBD2 may fit D (5 bases each). CDR3 length equals 14 residues. Germline V gives CDR1 MGHRA, CDR2 YSYEKL. Trimming left V 2 bases short and J 3 bases short, with 11 bases between. CDR3: CASSQSGTSYEQYF. The CDR3 coding sequence is TGCGCCAGCAGCCAATCAGGGACGAGCTACGAGCAGTACTTC.

In this sample, this clonotype turned up a few times. The J gene is TRBJ2-3, the V gene TRBV11-2; weak D call: TRBD1 (6 bases). Germline CDR1 is SGHAT and CDR2 is FQNNGV. The CDR3 sequence is 16 residues long. The ends were cut back, 4 bases at V and 3 bases at J, with 17 bases in the middle. This CDR3 reads CASSWNPWGPTDTQYF. The DNA of the CDR3 is TGTGCCAGCAGCTGGAACCCTTGGGGGCCGACAGATACGCAGTATTTT. The whole variable domain, filled in from reference TRBV11-2 and TRBJ2-3, reads EAGVAQSPRYKIIEKRQSVAFWCNPISGHATLYWYQQILGQGPKLLIQFQNNGVVDDSQLPKDRFSAERLKGVDSTLKIQPAKLEDSAVYLCASSWNPWGPTDTQYFGPGTRLTVL.

This rearrangement joins TRBV28 to TRBJ1-5, with TRBD1 as a possible D gene (5 bases). There are 14 residues in the CDR3. The V end lost 2 bases, the J end lost 6 bases, and 11 bases lay between the germline ends. CDR1 is MDHEN, CDR2 SYDVKM, per germline. CDR3 in DNA: TGTGCCAGCAGTTTAGGGGGAAGTAGTCAGCCCCAGCATTTT. Translation gives CASSLGGSSQPQHF.

The CDR3: CASSPHLKAQETQYF. CDR3 DNA sequence: TGTGCCAGCAGCCCACATCTAAAAGCCCAAGAGACCCAGTACTTC. The chain is built from TRBV6-2 or TRBV6-3 and TRBJ2-5, with unresolved D. V lost 6 bases to trimming and J lost 1 base, with 15 bases between them. CDR3 length: 15 residues. CDR1 MNHEY and CDR2 SVGEGT come from the germline V gene.

This clonotype was seen repeatedly, ten times or more. The chain employs TRBV7-8 and TRBJ2-1; 9 bases are shared with TRBD2. J was trimmed by 4 bases and V by 0 bases; bases with no gene match: 10. This CDR3 comprises 18 residues. The germline V gene has CDR1 SGHVS and CDR2 FQNEAQ. CDR3 sequence reads: CASSLAFGGGAKYNEQFF. The CDR3 nucleotides are TGTGCCAGCAGCTTAGCGTTCGGCGGGGGGGCCAAGTACAATGAGCAGTTCTTC.

Many counts were recorded for this clonotype. The rearrangement uses TRBV4-1 and TRBJ1-1, with D maybe TRBD1 (6 bases). V lost 5 bases to trimming and J lost 10 bases, with 23 bases between them. This CDR3 is 15 amino acids long. Germline CDR1 MGHRA, CDR2 YSYEKL. Here the CDR3 reads CASSINRVGRPGAFF. The CDR3 bases are TGCGCCAGCAGCATAAACAGGGTCGGGAGACCTGGAGCTTTCTTT.

This clonotype was observed a few times. This chain links TRBV30 with TRBJ2-5, with 10 bases lining up with TRBD2. This CDR3 has 13 residues. V lost 8 bases and J lost 5; bases outside the gene matches: 8. CDR1 and CDR2 from the germline V gene are GTSNPN and SVGIG (reference sequence). Here the CDR3 reads CAGTGTSAETQYF. CDR3 in DNA: TGTGCCGGAACTGGGACTAGCGCGGAGACCCAGTACTTC.

This clonotype showed up just a few times. The V call is TRBV4-3, the J call TRBJ1-1; D gene ambiguous. This CDR3 contains 13 residues. The germline V gene has CDR1 LGHNA and CDR2 YSLEER. Trimming removed 0 bases from V and 3 bases from J, with 5 bases in between. This CDR3 is CASSQDLYTEAFF. In DNA, the CDR3 is TGCGCCAGCAGCCAAGATTTGTACACTGAAGCTTTCTTT.

In its sample, this clonotype was seen a few times. The genes are TRBV7-3 and TRBJ1-6, with D unresolved. Germline V gene lookup returns CDR1 SGHTA and CDR2 FQGTGA. V was trimmed by 2 bases and J by 7 bases, leaving 6 bases between them. The CDR3 is 13 residues long. The CDR3 reads CASSLLLNSPLHF. The CDR3, as DNA: TGTGCCAGCAGCTTACTACTGAATTCACCCCTCCACTTT.

Here the CDR3 DNA reads TGCGCCAGCAGCCACCCAGGGGGGGGCTCCAAACACACCGGGGAGCTGTTTTTT. Its protein product is CASSHPGGGSKHTGELFF. This rearrangement joins TRBV4-3 to TRBJ2-2; D might be TRBD1 or TRBD2, each matching 7 bases. CDR1 LGHNA and CDR2 YSLEER come from the germline V gene. There are 18 residues in the CDR3. Trimming cost V 3 bases and J 3 bases, with 20 bases left between them.

The chain employs TRBV9 and TRBJ1-6, with 7 bases lining up with TRBD1. With 1 base clipped from V and 4 bases from J, the junction kept 5 bases outside the gene matches. The CDR3 extends over 16 amino acids. CDR1 and CDR2 (germline): SGDLS, YYNGEE. The CDR3 sequence: CASSVRDRAYNSPLHF. CDR3 in DNA: TGTGCCAGCAGCGTACGCGACAGGGCGTATAATTCACCCCTCCACTTT.

This clonotype was detected ten times or more. V and J are TRBV4-1 and TRBJ1-5; D gene ambiguous. The CDR3 is made up of 13 amino acids. V dropped 1 base and J dropped 5 bases, with 6 bases sitting between them. Germline CDR1 and CDR2: MGHRA and YSYEKL. This chain's CDR3 is CASSQVGDQPQHF. The CDR3 nucleotides are TGCGCCAGCAGCCAAGTGGGAGATCAGCCCCAGCATTTT.

This chain links TRBV5-1 with TRBJ2-1; 9 bases match TRBD1. The CDR3 runs 15 residues. V shed 4 bases, J shed 8 bases, and the junction held 10 bases outside the gene matches. The germline V gene encodes CDR1 SGHRS and CDR2 YFSETQ. As DNA, the CDR3 is TGCGCCAGCAGCGTCCGTGGGACAGGGTTCGATGAGCAGTTCTTC. This codes for CASSVRGTGFDEQFF.

The genes are TRBV5-1 and TRBJ2-1; no clear D. There are 14 residues in the CDR3. Per germline, CDR1 SGHRS and CDR2 YFSETQ. Between the trimmed V and J ends, which lost 1 base and 2 bases, there was a span of 7 bases. The CDR3 spells CASSLTQTYNEQFF. CDR3 DNA: TGCGCCAGCAGCTTGACACAAACCTACAATGAGCAGTTCTTC. The complete variable domain, with remaining parts taken from reference TRBV5-1 and TRBJ2-1, reads KAGVTQTPRYLIKTRGQQVTLSCSPISGHRSVSWYQQTPGQGLQFLFEYFSETQRNKGNFPGRFSGRQFSNSRSEMNVSTLELGDSALYLCASSLTQTYNEQFFGPGTRLTVL.

The V call is TRBV7-3, the J call TRBJ2-7; D not resolved. The CDR3 contains 14 residues. The germline gives CDR1 SGHTA, CDR2 FQGTGA. V was clipped by 5 bases and J by 0 bases, with 11 bases between them. The CDR3 loop is CASSPTVDSYEQYF. CDR3 nucleotides: TGTGCCAGCAGCCCGACCGTAGACTCCTACGAGCAGTACTTC.

This clonotype has only a few counts. V gene TRBV12-3 or TRBV12-4 combines with J gene TRBJ1-5; D is undetermined. This CDR3 is 14 amino acids long. V shed 4 bases and J shed 1 base, with 8 bases lying between them. The DNA for the CDR3 is TGTGCCAGCAGTTCAGAGGGCAGCAATCAGCCCCAGCATTTT. As protein: CASSSEGSNQPQHF.

This chain uses TRBV3-1 with TRBJ2-1; 9 bases map to TRBD1. V was pared by 2 bases and J by 0 bases, with 2 bases of the junction left unmatched. CDR3 size: 16 residues. Germline V lookup: CDR1 LGHDT, CDR2 YNNKEL (reference sequence). The CDR3 sequence is CASSQSGQGSYNEQFF. The CDR3 bases are TGTGCCAGCAGCCAATCGGGACAGGGCTCCTACAATGAGCAGTTCTTC.